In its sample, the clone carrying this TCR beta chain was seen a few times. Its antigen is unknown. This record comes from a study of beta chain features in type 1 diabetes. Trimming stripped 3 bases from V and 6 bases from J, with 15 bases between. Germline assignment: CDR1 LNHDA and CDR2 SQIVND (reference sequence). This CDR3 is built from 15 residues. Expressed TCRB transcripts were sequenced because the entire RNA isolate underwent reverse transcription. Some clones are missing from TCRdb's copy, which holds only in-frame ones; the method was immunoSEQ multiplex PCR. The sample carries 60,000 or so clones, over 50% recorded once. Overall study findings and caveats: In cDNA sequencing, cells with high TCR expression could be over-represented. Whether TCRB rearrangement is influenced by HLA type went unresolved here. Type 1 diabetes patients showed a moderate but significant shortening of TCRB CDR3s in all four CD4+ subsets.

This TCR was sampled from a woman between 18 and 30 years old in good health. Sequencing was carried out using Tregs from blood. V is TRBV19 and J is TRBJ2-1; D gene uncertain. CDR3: CASSITRPYANEQFF. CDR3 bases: TGTGCCAGTAGTATCACCAGGCCCTACGCCAATGAGCAGTTCTTC. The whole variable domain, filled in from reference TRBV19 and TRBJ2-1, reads DGGITQSPKYLFRKEGQNVTLSCEQNLNHDAMYWYRQDPGQGLRLIYYSQIVNDFQKGDIAEGYSVSREKKESFPLTVTSAQKNPTAFYLCASSITRPYANEQFFGPGTRLTVL.